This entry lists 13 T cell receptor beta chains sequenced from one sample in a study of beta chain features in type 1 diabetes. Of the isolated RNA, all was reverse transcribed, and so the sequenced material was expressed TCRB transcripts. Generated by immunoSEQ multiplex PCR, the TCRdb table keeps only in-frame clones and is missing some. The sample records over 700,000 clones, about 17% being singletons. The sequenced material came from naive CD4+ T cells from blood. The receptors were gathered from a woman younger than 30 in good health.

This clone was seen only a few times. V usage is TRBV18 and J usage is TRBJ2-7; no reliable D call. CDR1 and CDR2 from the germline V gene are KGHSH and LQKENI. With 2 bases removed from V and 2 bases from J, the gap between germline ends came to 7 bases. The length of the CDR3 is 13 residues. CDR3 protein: CASSPDIAYEQYF. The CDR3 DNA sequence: TGTGCCAGCTCACCAGATATAGCCTACGAGCAGTACTTC. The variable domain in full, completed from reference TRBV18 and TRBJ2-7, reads NAGVMQNPRHLVRRRGQEARLRCSPMKGHSHVYWYRQLPEEGLKFMVYLQKENIIDESGMPKERFSAEFPKEGPSILRIQQVVRGDSAAYFCASSPDIAYEQYFGPGTRLTVT.

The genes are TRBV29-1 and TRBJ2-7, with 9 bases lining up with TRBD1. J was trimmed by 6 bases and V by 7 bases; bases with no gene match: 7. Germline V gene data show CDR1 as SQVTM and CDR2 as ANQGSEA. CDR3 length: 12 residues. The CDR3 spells CSARGTGIEQYF. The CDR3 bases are TGCAGCGCCCGCGGGACAGGGATCGAGCAGTACTTC.

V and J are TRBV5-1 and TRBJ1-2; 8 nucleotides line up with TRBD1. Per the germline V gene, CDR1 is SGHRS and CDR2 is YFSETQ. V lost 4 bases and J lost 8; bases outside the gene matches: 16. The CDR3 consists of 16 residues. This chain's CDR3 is CASSHFYQDRVIGYTF. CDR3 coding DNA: TGCGCCAGCAGCCACTTCTACCAGGACAGGGTAATCGGCTACACCTTC. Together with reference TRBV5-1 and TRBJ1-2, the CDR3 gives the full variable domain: KAGVTQTPRYLIKTRGQQVTLSCSPISGHRSVSWYQQTPGQGLQFLFEYFSETQRNKGNFPGRFSGRQFSNSRSEMNVSTLELGDSALYLCASSHFYQDRVIGYTFGSGTRLTVV.

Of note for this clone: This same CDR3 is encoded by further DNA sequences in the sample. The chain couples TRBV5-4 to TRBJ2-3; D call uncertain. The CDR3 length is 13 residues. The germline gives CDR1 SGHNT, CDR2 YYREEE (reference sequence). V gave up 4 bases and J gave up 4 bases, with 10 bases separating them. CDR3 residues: CASSPPGADTQYF. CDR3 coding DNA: TGTGCCAGCAGCCCTCCCGGCGCAGATACGCAGTATTTT. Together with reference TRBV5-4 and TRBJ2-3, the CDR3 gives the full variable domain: ETGVTQSPTHLIKTRGQQVTLRCSSQSGHNTVSWYQQALGQGPQFIFQYYREEENGRGNFPPRFSGLQFPNYSSELNVNALELDDSALYLCASSPPGADTQYFGPGTRLTVL.

As DNA, the CDR3 is TGTGCCAGCTCACCTGGGGGGGCGGATGAGCAGTTCTTC. It encodes CASSPGGADEQFF. The gene calls are TRBV18 and TRBJ2-1; D might be TRBD2 (7 bases). Looked up from germline, CDR1 is KGHSH and CDR2 is LQKENI. The V and J ends lost 3 bases and 8 bases respectively, with 11 bases between them. The CDR3 extends over 13 amino acids.

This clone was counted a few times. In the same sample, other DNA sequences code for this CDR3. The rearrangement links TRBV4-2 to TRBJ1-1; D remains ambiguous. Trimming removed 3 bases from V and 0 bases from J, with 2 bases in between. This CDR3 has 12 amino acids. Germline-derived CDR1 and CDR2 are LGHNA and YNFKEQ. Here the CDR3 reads CASSQVNTEAFF. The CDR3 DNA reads TGTGCCAGCAGCCAGGTGAACACTGAAGCTTTCTTT.

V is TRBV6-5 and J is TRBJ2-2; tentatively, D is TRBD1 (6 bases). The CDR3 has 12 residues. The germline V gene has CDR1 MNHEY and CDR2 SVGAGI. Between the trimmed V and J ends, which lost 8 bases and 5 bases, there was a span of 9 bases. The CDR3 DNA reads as TGTGCCAGCGGACAGCCGACCGGGGAGCTGTTTTTT. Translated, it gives CASGQPTGELFF.

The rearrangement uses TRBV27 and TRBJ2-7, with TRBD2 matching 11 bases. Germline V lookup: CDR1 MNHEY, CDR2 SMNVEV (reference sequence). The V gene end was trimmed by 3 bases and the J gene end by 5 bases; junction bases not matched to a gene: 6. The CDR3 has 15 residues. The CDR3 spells CASSFEGLAADEQYF. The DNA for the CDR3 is TGTGCCAGCAGTTTTGAGGGACTAGCGGCCGACGAGCAGTACTTC.

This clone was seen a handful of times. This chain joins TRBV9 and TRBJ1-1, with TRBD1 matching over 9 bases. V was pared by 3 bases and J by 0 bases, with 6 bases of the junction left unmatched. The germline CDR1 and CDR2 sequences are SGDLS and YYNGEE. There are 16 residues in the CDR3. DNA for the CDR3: TGTGCCAGCAGCGCAAGGACAGGGGCGCTGAACACTGAAGCTTTCTTT. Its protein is CASSARTGALNTEAFF.

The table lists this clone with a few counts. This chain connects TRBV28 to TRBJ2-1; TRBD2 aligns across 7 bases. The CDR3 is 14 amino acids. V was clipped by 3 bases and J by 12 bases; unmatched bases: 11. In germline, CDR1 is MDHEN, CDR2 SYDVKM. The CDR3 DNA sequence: TGTGCCAGCAGTTTTAGCGGGCCCAACGGGCGGCAGTTCTTC. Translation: CASSFSGPNGRQFF.

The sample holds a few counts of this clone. This chain's CDR3 is CSVDWGEGQFF. The CDR3 nucleotides are TGCAGCGTTGATTGGGGGGAGGGGCAGTTCTTC. The chain joins TRBV29-1 to TRBJ2-1; 7 bases match TRBD2. The CDR3 is 11 residues long. The germline V gene encodes CDR1 SQVTM and CDR2 ANQGSEA. J lost 12 bases, V lost 3 bases, and 5 bases had no gene match.

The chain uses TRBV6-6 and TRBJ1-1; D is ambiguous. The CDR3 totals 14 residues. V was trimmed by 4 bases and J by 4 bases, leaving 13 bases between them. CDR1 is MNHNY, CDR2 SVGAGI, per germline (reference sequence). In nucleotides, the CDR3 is TGTGCCAGCAGTTGGGGATCGGATGGCACTGAAGCTTTCTTT. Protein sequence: CASSWGSDGTEAFF.

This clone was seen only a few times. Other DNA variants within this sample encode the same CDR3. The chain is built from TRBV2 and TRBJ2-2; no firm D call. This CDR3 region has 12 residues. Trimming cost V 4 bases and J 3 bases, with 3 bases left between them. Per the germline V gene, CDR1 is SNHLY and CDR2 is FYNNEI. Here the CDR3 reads CASSVHTGELFF. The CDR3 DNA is TGTGCCAGCAGTGTTCACACCGGGGAGCTGTTTTTT.